These 22 T cell receptor beta chains were sequenced from one sample in a study of shared clonotypes between healthy human individuals. Sequencing used immunoSEQ multiplex PCR; TCRdb keeps in-frame clones, though not all of them. The table includes about 980,000 clones, over 60% detected once. The sequencing sample was made of memory CD4+ T cells sorted from blood. Subset meaning: CD45RA-negative fraction. The receptors were gathered from a man aged 18 to 29 in good health.

This chain links TRBV28 with TRBJ2-5; 8 bases map to TRBD1. CDR1 MDHEN and CDR2 SYDVKM come from the germline V gene. The CDR3 totals 16 residues. V shed 5 bases, J shed 4 bases, and the junction held 12 bases outside the gene matches. The DNA for the CDR3 is TGTGCCAGCAGTCTGACCGGGACAGGCCCTAGAGAGACCCAGTACTTC. Its protein is CASSLTGTGPRETQYF.

Comments on this clone: The same CDR3 is also encoded by other DNA sequences in this sample. The V call is TRBV5-4, the J call TRBJ2-1; D is ambiguous. The CDR3 length is 12 residues. Trimming stripped 0 bases from V and 6 bases from J, with 4 bases between. Germline V CDR1 and CDR2: SGHNT, YYREEE (reference sequence). The CDR3 reads CASSLGPNEQFF. CDR3 nucleotides: TGTGCCAGCAGCTTGGGCCCCAATGAGCAGTTCTTC.

With regard to this clone: A read error may be the cause here, since a much bigger clone is one base away. The V gene is TRBV6-6, the J gene TRBJ2-3, with D unclear. Germline CDR1 reads MNHNY; CDR2 reads SVGAGI (reference sequence). Trimming left V 6 bases short and J 6 bases short, with 4 bases between. CDR3 size: 10 residues. CDR3 residues: CASRSDTQYF. CDR3 coding DNA: TGTGCCAGCAGGTCGGATACGCAGTATTTT.

The genes are TRBV4-1 and TRBJ2-3; 8 bases are a match to TRBD1. CDR1 and CDR2 from the germline V gene are MGHRA and YSYEKL. The CDR3 is 14 amino acids. Trimming took 5 bases from V and 5 from J; bases not matched to a gene: 6. The CDR3: CASSSTGGGDTQYF. In DNA form, the CDR3 reads TGCGCCAGCAGCTCCACAGGGGGTGGAGATACGCAGTATTTT.

A single count supports this clone. The chain carries TRBV30 and TRBJ1-2, with D possibly matching TRBD1 (6 bases). CDR1 and CDR2 (germline): GTSNPN, SVGIG (reference sequence). V dropped 3 bases and J dropped 0 bases, with 11 bases sitting between them. The CDR3 sequence is 14 residues long. Written as DNA, the CDR3 is TGTGCCTGGAGGCTCAAGGGGGCTAACTATGGCTACACCTTC. Protein sequence: CAWRLKGANYGYTF. Combining the CDR3 with reference TRBV30 and TRBJ1-2 gives the whole variable domain SQTIHQWPATLVQPVGSPLSLECTVEGTSNPNLYWYRQAAGRGLQLLFYSVGIGQISSEVPQNLSASRPQDRQFILSSKKLLLSDSGFYLCAWRLKGANYGYTFGSGTRLTVV.

V is TRBV7-8 and J is TRBJ2-7, with D tentatively TRBD2 (5 bases). The V and J ends lost 5 bases and 2 bases respectively, with 16 bases between them. This CDR3 comprises 15 residues. Per germline, CDR1 SGHVS and CDR2 FQNEAQ. The CDR3 sequence is CASSPEAQRTYEQYF. The CDR3 DNA reads TGTGCCAGCAGCCCAGAGGCACAGCGGACCTACGAGCAGTACTTC.

This chain links TRBV10-3 with TRBJ1-1; 8 nucleotides agree with TRBD1. The CDR3 has 14 amino acids. Germline V CDR1 and CDR2: ENHRY, SYGVKD. V shed 7 bases and J 1 base; nucleotides not matched to a gene: 5. The CDR3 spells CAITLGTGNTEAFF. In nucleotides, the CDR3 is TGTGCCATCACCCTAGGGACAGGGAACACTGAAGCTTTCTTT.

The rearrangement uses TRBV9 and TRBJ2-2; D may correspond to TRBD1 or TRBD2 (6 bases each). The germline V gene encodes CDR1 SGDLS and CDR2 YYNGEE. Between the trimmed V and J ends, which lost 7 bases and 5 bases, there was a span of 27 bases. The CDR3 runs to 18 residues. The CDR3 DNA sequence: TGTGCCAGCTCATCGCTCGAGGGTCGGGGGCGAGCTACCGGGGAGCTGTTTTTT. Translating gives CASSSLEGRGRATGELFF.

Many counts were recorded for this clone. The V gene is TRBV10-2, the J gene TRBJ1-2, with D unclear. Trimming shortened V by 3 bases and J by 1 base, and 6 bases separated the two germline ends. The germline V gene has CDR1 WSHSY and CDR2 SAAADI. This CDR3 region has 13 residues. The CDR3 bases are TGCGCCAGCAGTGACGGCATTAACTATGGCTACACCTTC. This codes for CASSDGINYGYTF.

This clone appeared a few times. The chain carries TRBV5-8 and TRBJ1-4, with D unresolved. The CDR3 consists of 13 residues. Germline V gene data show CDR1 as SGHTS and CDR2 as YDEGEE. Trimming shortened V by 5 bases and J by 0 bases, and 5 bases separated the two germline ends. This CDR3 is CASSRATNEKLFF. Written as DNA, the CDR3 is TGTGCCAGCAGTCGGGCAACTAATGAAAAACTGTTTTTT.

This clone was counted at least ten times. The V call is TRBV6-6, the J call TRBJ1-1; D not certain. V was clipped by 2 bases and J by 1 base, with 14 bases between them. Germline V gene sequence: CDR1 MNHNY, CDR2 SVGAGI (reference sequence). This CDR3 is 16 amino acids long. In nucleotides, the CDR3 is TGTGCCAGCAGTTACAAAGGGAGGATTAGGAACACTGAAGCTTTCTTT. Protein: CASSYKGRIRNTEAFF.

This clone was seen more than once but under ten times. V usage is TRBV28 and J usage is TRBJ2-7, with D tentatively TRBD1 (6 bases). The CDR3 sequence is 16 residues long. V lost 2 bases to trimming and J lost 4 bases, with 18 bases between them. From germline, CDR1 is MDHEN and CDR2 SYDVKM. CDR3 in DNA: TGTGCCAGCAGTTTACGGAACGCAGGGGTCCGTTACGAGCAGTACTTC. This sequence encodes CASSLRNAGVRYEQYF.

The chain links TRBV2 to TRBJ2-2, with 9 bases matching TRBD1. Trimming removed 6 bases from V and 5 bases from J; junction bases left unmatched: 4. CDR3 length: 14 amino acids. The germline CDR1 and CDR2 sequences are SNHLY and FYNNEI. In DNA, the CDR3 is TGTGCCAGCAGGGGACAGGGAAGAACCGGGGAGCTGTTTTTT. This encodes CASRGQGRTGELFF.

This chain links TRBV20-1 with TRBJ2-7; 7 nucleotides line up with TRBD1. CDR3 length: 11 residues. Losses at the gene ends were 6 bases for V and 6 bases for J; bases not matched to a gene: 5. The germline CDR1 and CDR2 sequences are DFQATT and SNEGSKA (reference sequence). CDR3 in amino acids: CSATQGFEQYF. The CDR3 DNA is TGCAGTGCCACACAGGGGTTCGAGCAGTACTTC.

The chain uses TRBV27 and TRBJ2-2; D is ambiguous. The CDR3 is 13 residues long. CDR1 and CDR2 from the germline V gene are MNHEY and SMNVEV (reference sequence). V dropped 3 bases and J dropped 8 bases, with 10 bases sitting between them. The CDR3 DNA follows: TGTGCCAGCAGTTTCGGCTCGTCTGGGGAGCTGTTTTTT. This sequence encodes CASSFGSSGELFF.

The rearrangement uses TRBV9 and TRBJ1-2; weak D call: TRBD1 (6 bases). The CDR3 has 15 amino acids. The germline V and J ends were trimmed by 1 base and 4 bases, with 14 bases remaining between them. CDR1 SGDLS and CDR2 YYNGEE come from the germline V gene. The CDR3 coding sequence is TGTGCCAGCAGCGTATTCGGGGGGCTCGGCTATGGCTACACCTTC. Translating gives CASSVFGGLGYGYTF.

The chain couples TRBV28 to TRBJ1-2; 7 nucleotides align to TRBD1. CDR1 and CDR2 from the germline V gene are MDHEN and SYDVKM. V gave up 6 bases and J gave up 7 bases; unmatched junction bases: 17. This CDR3 comprises 16 residues. CDR3 residues: CASRRNRDSAPSGYTF. CDR3 sequence (DNA): TGTGCCAGCAGGCGAAACCGGGACAGCGCTCCGAGTGGCTACACCTTC.

V gene TRBV27 combines with J gene TRBJ2-3; 8 bases are shared with TRBD2. The CDR3 runs to 19 residues. Germline lookup yields CDR1 MNHEY and CDR2 SMNVEV (reference sequence). V trimming: 7 bases; J trimming: 2 bases; junction bases outside the gene matches: 20. In DNA form, the CDR3 reads TGTGCCAGCAACTTAAAGGGATATCGACTAGCGACATACACAGATACGCAGTATTTT. Its protein is CASNLKGYRLATYTDTQYF.

In DNA form, the CDR3 reads TGTGCCAGCAGGCGAACCGGGAGGGGCAGGCAGCCCCAGCATTTT. It is translated as CASRRTGRGRQPQHF. The chain joins TRBV6-5 to TRBJ1-5; possible D gene TRBD1, 5 bases. The V gene lost 6 bases and the J gene lost 7 bases, with 19 bases spanning the gap. The germline V gene has CDR1 MNHEY and CDR2 SVGAGI. The CDR3 sequence is 15 residues long.

The chain recombines TRBV5-6 with TRBJ1-1; unclear D gene. The length of the CDR3 is 12 residues. CDR1 is SGHDT, CDR2 YYEEEE, per germline. V lost 4 bases and J lost 0, with 4 bases in between. CDR3 in amino acids: CASSILNTEAFF. The CDR3 DNA follows: TGTGCCAGCAGCATTTTGAACACTGAAGCTTTCTTT. Together with reference TRBV5-6 and TRBJ1-1, the CDR3 gives the full variable domain: DAGVTQSPTHLIKTRGQQVTLRCSPKSGHDTVSWYQQALGQGPQFIFQYYEEEERQRGNFPDRFSGHQFPNYSSELNVNALLLGDSALYLCASSILNTEAFFGQGTRLTVV.

The chain joins TRBV29-1 to TRBJ1-1; 11 bases map to TRBD1. The CDR3 contains 12 residues. The V gene end was trimmed by 7 bases and the J gene end by 7 bases; junction bases not matched to a gene: 5. The V gene's germline CDR1 is SQVTM and CDR2 ANQGSEA. The CDR3, as DNA: TGCAGCGCAGGGACAGGGGGAGTTGAAGCTTTCTTT. Protein: CSAGTGGVEAFF.

The chain recombines TRBV9 with TRBJ2-1; 11 bases map to TRBD2. From germline, CDR1 is SGDLS and CDR2 YYNGEE. J lost 5 bases, V lost 4 bases, and 5 bases had no gene match. CDR3 length: 15 amino acids. In DNA, the CDR3 is TGTGCCAGCAGCACCCGACTAGCGGGGCACAATGAGCAGTTCTTC. Translating it yields CASSTRLAGHNEQFF.